The 21 T cell receptor beta chains in this list originate from one sample, sequenced in a study of cytotoxic CD8 clonotypes in ibrutinib-treated CLL. Sequencing used immunoSEQ multiplex PCR; TCRdb keeps in-frame clones, though not all of them. The sample records some 200,000 clones, approximately 79% being singletons. The material sequenced was PBMCs, taken after 12 months of ibrutinib treatment. These receptors originate from a human donor with chronic lymphocytic leukemia.

The chain joins TRBV28 to TRBJ2-1; 7 positions agree with TRBD2. The CDR3 loop spans 13 amino acids. CDR1 MDHEN and CDR2 SYDVKM come from the germline V gene. After removal of 5 bases from V and 5 bases from J, the junction contained 3 bases not matched to a gene. CDR3 loop: CASSGGGDNEQFF. In DNA, the CDR3 is TGTGCCAGCAGTGGGGGGGGAGACAATGAGCAGTTCTTC.

This chain joins TRBV27 and TRBJ2-7, with D perhaps given as TRBD1 or TRBD2 (5 bases each). With 4 bases removed from V and 3 bases from J, the gap between germline ends came to 13 bases. The germline V gene encodes CDR1 MNHEY and CDR2 SMNVEV (reference sequence). CDR3 length: 14 residues. CDR3 DNA sequence: TGTGCCAGCAGTTGGAAGGGACGGAACTACGAGCAGTACTTC. Translated, it gives CASSWKGRNYEQYF.

The chain uses TRBV23-1 and TRBJ1-1; 7 bases line up with TRBD1. TRBV23-1 is reported as an ORF; its role is uncertain. This CDR3 is built from 15 residues. V gave up 0 bases and J gave up 8 bases; unmatched junction bases: 9. The CDR3 DNA is TGCGCCAGCAGTCAATCGATGAGGGGACAGCTCGAAGCTTTCTTT. Protein product: CASSQSMRGQLEAFF.

The chain couples TRBV18 to TRBJ2-5, with D hard to call. Germline CDR1 KGHSH, CDR2 LQKENI. The CDR3 consists of 14 residues. The germline V and J ends were trimmed by 3 bases and 0 bases, with 8 bases remaining between them. The CDR3 protein is CASSPARYQETQYF. For the CDR3, the DNA is TGTGCCAGCTCACCGGCCCGCTACCAAGAGACCCAGTACTTC.

The chain joins TRBV5-4 to TRBJ2-3; D is perhaps TRBD1 (6 bases). Germline assignment: CDR1 SGHNT and CDR2 YYREEE (reference sequence). The length of the CDR3 is 12 residues. V shed 3 bases and J shed 6 bases, with 8 bases lying between them. The CDR3 DNA reads TGTGCCAGCAGCTACGACAGGGATACGCAGTATTTT. Encoded protein: CASSYDRDTQYF. Filled out from reference TRBV5-4 and TRBJ2-3, the complete variable domain reads ETGVTQSPTHLIKTRGQQVTLRCSSQSGHNTVSWYQQALGQGPQFIFQYYREEENGRGNFPPRFSGLQFPNYSSELNVNALELDDSALYLCASSYDRDTQYFGPGTRLTVL.

The gene calls are TRBV7-6 and TRBJ1-6; D remains unclear. V was cut by 1 base and J by 8 bases, with 12 bases left in between. Germline assignment: CDR1 SGHVS and CDR2 FNYEAQ. The CDR3 spans 15 residues. The DNA of the CDR3 is TGTGCCAGCAGCTTAGGGATGGCAGGTGATTCACCCCTCCACTTT. Protein product: CASSLGMAGDSPLHF.

The J gene is TRBJ2-7, the V gene TRBV19; perhaps D is TRBD1 or TRBD2 (5 bases each). The germline V gene encodes CDR1 LNHDA and CDR2 SQIVND (reference sequence). V shed 6 bases and J shed 3 bases, with 18 bases lying between them. The CDR3 is made up of 15 amino acids. The CDR3 here is CASSRPGTGFYEQYF. Written as DNA, the CDR3 is TGTGCCAGTAGCCGGCCCGGGACCGGGTTCTACGAGCAGTACTTC.

This chain joins TRBV11-1 and TRBJ2-7, with 7 bases aligning to TRBD2. The CDR3 is 13 residues long. The V and J ends lost 8 bases and 3 bases, in that order; junction bases with no gene match: 7. Germline V gene data show CDR1 as SGHAT and CDR2 as FQDESV (reference sequence). The CDR3 sequence: CASLAGVGYEQYF. Here the CDR3 DNA reads TGTGCCAGCCTTGCGGGAGTCGGCTACGAGCAGTACTTC.

V usage is TRBV2 and J usage is TRBJ1-2, with 8 bases identical to TRBD1. Germline V gene lookup returns CDR1 SNHLY and CDR2 FYNNEI. With V trimmed by 6 bases and J by 5 bases, 5 bases remained unmatched. The CDR3 consists of 13 residues. CDR3 DNA: TGTGCCAGCAGCACAGGACAGGGATATGGCTACACCTTC. It is translated as CASSTGQGYGYTF.

The chain has TRBV4-1 and TRBJ1-2, with no clear D. V lost 3 bases and J lost 0, with 5 bases in between. Germline CDR1 is MGHRA and CDR2 is YSYEKL. The CDR3 totals 13 residues. CDR3 nucleotide sequence: TGCGCCAGCAGCCAGGCCGCTAACTATGGCTACACCTTC. Protein product: CASSQAANYGYTF.

The chain has TRBV27 and TRBJ1-3; D call uncertain. The V and J ends lost 0 bases and 7 bases respectively, with 13 bases between them. Germline V CDR1 and CDR2: MNHEY, SMNVEV (reference sequence). The CDR3 extends over 15 amino acids. CDR3 protein: CASSLSSLSGNTIYF. The CDR3 DNA sequence: TGTGCCAGCAGTTTATCTAGTCTCTCGGGGAACACCATATATTTT.

The rearrangement uses TRBV7-9 and TRBJ1-6; D not certain. Germline CDR1 and CDR2: SEHNR and FQNEAQ (reference sequence). CDR3 length: 14 residues. Trimming left V 4 bases short and J 4 bases short, with 8 bases between. The CDR3: CASSSPRYNSPLHF. Here the CDR3 DNA reads TGTGCCAGCAGCTCGCCAAGATATAATTCACCCCTCCACTTT.

This clone was picked up one time. V usage is TRBV1 and J usage is TRBJ2-1; the table's D call TRBD1 went unverified against the DNA. TRBV1 is annotated as a pseudogene. The CDR3 length is 15 residues. Written as DNA, the CDR3 is TGCACCAGCGATAAGGACAGGGTATTTTACAATGAGCAGTTCTTC. The encoded protein is CTSDKDRVFYNEQFF.

The J gene is TRBJ2-5, the V gene TRBV7-9, with D possibly being TRBD1 or TRBD2 (5 bases each). Trimming shortened V by 6 bases and J by 5 bases, and 22 bases separated the two germline ends. CDR1 is SEHNR, CDR2 FQNEAQ, per germline (reference sequence). The CDR3 sequence is 16 residues long. This chain's CDR3 is CASRVYIGTPGETQYF. CDR3 in DNA: TGTGCCAGCAGAGTATATATCGGGACGCCAGGGGAGACCCAGTACTTC.

The rearrangement uses TRBV25-1 and TRBJ1-3, with no clear D. The CDR3 is 15 amino acids. Trimming left V 2 bases short and J 0 bases short, with 8 bases between. Germline assignment: CDR1 MGHDK and CDR2 SYGVNS. The CDR3 DNA reads as TGTGCCAGCAGTGAACTAGGGAACTCTGGAAACACCATATATTTT. As protein: CASSELGNSGNTIYF. The whole variable domain, remainder taken from reference TRBV25-1 and TRBJ1-3, is EADIYQTPRYLVIGTGKKITLECSQTMGHDKMYWYQQDPGMELHLIHYSYGVNSTEKGDLSSESTVSRIRTEHFPLTLESARPSHTSQYLCASSELGNSGNTIYFGEGSWLTVV.

The genes are TRBV7-8 and TRBJ1-1, with TRBD1 matching 8 bases. Germline V CDR1 and CDR2: SGHVS, FQNEAQ. The CDR3 extends over 18 amino acids. Trimming cost V 5 bases and J 0 bases; bases outside gene matches: 14. CDR3 in DNA: TGTGCCAGCAGCCCCCGCGGACAGGGAATTTTGGTGAACACTGAAGCTTTCTTT. Protein: CASSPRGQGILVNTEAFF.

This chain connects TRBV5-1 to TRBJ1-1, with D tentatively TRBD1 (6 bases). Trimming took 0 bases from V and 6 from J, leaving 12 bases between them. Looked up from germline, CDR1 is SGHRS and CDR2 is YFSETQ. This CDR3 comprises 14 residues. The CDR3: CASSLAQGISEAFF. The DNA of the CDR3 is TGCGCCAGCAGCTTGGCCCAGGGGATCTCTGAAGCTTTCTTT.

The chain employs TRBV6-5 and TRBJ2-5, with 8 nucleotides matching TRBD2. The V gene end was trimmed by 7 bases and the J gene end by 7 bases; junction bases not matched to a gene: 5. Germline V gene lookup returns CDR1 MNHEY and CDR2 SVGAGI. This CDR3 has 12 residues. DNA of the CDR3: TGTGCCAGCAAGGGACTAGAGGGGACCCAGTACTTC. Translating gives CASKGLEGTQYF.

The sample holds a few counts of this clone. This chain joins TRBV6-5 and TRBJ1-2, with D possibly matching TRBD1 (5 bases). The V end lost 6 bases, the J end lost 1 base, and 15 bases lay between the germline ends. CDR1 is MNHEY and CDR2 is SVGAGI in the germline V gene. The CDR3 has 15 amino acids. Here the CDR3 reads CASSPYPTVNYGYTF. Written as DNA, the CDR3 is TGTGCCAGCAGCCCTTACCCGACAGTTAACTATGGCTACACCTTC.

This chain uses TRBV7-9 with TRBJ2-3; TRBD1 aligns across 9 bases. The CDR3 loop spans 15 amino acids. Germline V lookup: CDR1 SEHNR, CDR2 FQNEAQ (reference sequence). With 5 bases clipped from V and 2 bases from J, the junction kept 5 bases outside the gene matches. CDR3 coding DNA: TGTGCCAGCAGCCCCCGGGACAGGGACACAGATACGCAGTATTTT. The encoded protein is CASSPRDRDTDTQYF.

This clone was seen a handful of times. The rearrangement links TRBV5-6 to TRBJ2-3, with 7 bases identical to TRBD1. This CDR3 spans 14 amino acids. Germline V CDR1 and CDR2: SGHDT, YYEEEE. Losses at the gene ends were 3 bases for V and 4 bases for J; bases not matched to a gene: 5. Here the CDR3 DNA reads TGTGCCAGCAGCTCCCAGGGGGTTCCAGATACGCAGTATTTT. Its protein product is CASSSQGVPDTQYF.